The T cell receptor (beta chain) described here comes from a study of OX40 agonist ivuxolimab in advanced cancers. Study overall: The dose of intravenous ivuxolimab that patients received every 2 weeks ranged from 0.01 to 10 mg/kg. Checkpoint inhibitors had been given previously to 40% of patients. Dose-escalation patients' cancers were hepatocellular carcinoma, melanoma, renal cell or head and neck cancer. Study outcomes and limitations: On average, CD8+ T cells showed a greater number of expanded clones than CD4+.

Generated by immunoSEQ multiplex PCR, the TCRdb table keeps only in-frame clones and is missing some. The sample shows some 100,000 clones, almost 90% of them seen only once. Germline loops: CDR1 GTSNPN, CDR2 SVGIG (reference sequence). Trimming shortened V by 0 bases and J by 4 bases, and 12 bases separated the two germline ends. This CDR3 comprises 15 residues. Details on this clone: Its antigen is unidentified.

The sequenced sample was CD4+ or CD8+ T cells sorted from blood, obtained in a trial of the OX40 agonist ivuxolimab. This clonotype originated in an adult with an advanced solid tumor such as melanoma, head and neck, liver or kidney cancer. This chain links TRBV30 with TRBJ2-2; D may be TRBD1 or TRBD2 (5 bases each). The CDR3: CAWSVIGASTGELFF. DNA for the CDR3: TGTGCCTGGAGTGTTATCGGGGCCAGCACCGGGGAGCTGTTTTTT.